Sequencing of this T cell receptor beta chain was carried out in a study of cytomegalovirus exposure and HLA in healthy donors. The CDR3 loop spans 15 amino acids. Trimming shortened V by 4 bases and J by 8 bases, and 17 bases separated the two germline ends. CDR1 LGHNA and CDR2 YSLEER come from the germline V gene. The PCR ran on 60 Vbeta and 13 Jbeta primers. Method: immunoSEQ multiplex PCR; TCRdb's copy keeps in-frame clones and lacks some. The table shows about 190,000 clones, with about an eighth occurring only once. This clonotype originated in a man between 45 and 60 years old in good health and CMV-seropositive. Material: PBMCs. This sequence joins TRBV4-3 and TRBJ1-4; no clear D gene. The CDR3 DNA reads as TGCGCCAGCAGCCGAGTCGGGGATCCGCGGGAAAAACTGTTTTTT. Amino acid sequence: CASSRVGDPREKLFF.